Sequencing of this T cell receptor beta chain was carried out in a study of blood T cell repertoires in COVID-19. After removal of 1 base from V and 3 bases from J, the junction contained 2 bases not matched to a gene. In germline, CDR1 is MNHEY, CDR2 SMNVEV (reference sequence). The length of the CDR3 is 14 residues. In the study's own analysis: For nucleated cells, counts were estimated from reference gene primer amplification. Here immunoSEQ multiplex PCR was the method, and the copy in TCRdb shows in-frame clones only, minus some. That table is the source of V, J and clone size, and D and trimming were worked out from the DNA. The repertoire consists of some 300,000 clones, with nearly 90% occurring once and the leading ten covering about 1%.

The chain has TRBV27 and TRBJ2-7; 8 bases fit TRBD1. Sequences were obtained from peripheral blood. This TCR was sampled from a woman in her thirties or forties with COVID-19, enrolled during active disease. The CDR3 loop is CASSLLGQGYEQYF. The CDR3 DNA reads TGTGCCAGCAGTTTATTAGGACAGGGCTACGAGCAGTACTTC.